This TCR beta chain was retrieved from a study of CD4 T cells in relation to SARS-CoV-2 and coronaviruses (dated by TCRdb to the early 2020s). Background on the whole study: In the ViraFEST assay, PBMCs were cultured with antigen for 9 to 10 days, after which TCR beta CDR3s were sequenced to identify clonal expansions specific to the antigen. Memory CD4+ T cell crossreactivity between SARS-CoV-2 and common cold coronavirus spike proteins was assessed at the TCR clonotype level in the study. A different, Illumina-based TCR-beta assay was used to sequence expansion assays from other donors in the study. The negative reference condition was either a culture with an HIV-1 Nef peptide pool or a culture with no peptide. Shared crossreactive spike epitopes were mapped to their HLA restriction using patient-derived lymphoblastoid cell lines. The Adaptive Biotechnologies TCR-sequencing kit was used for samples from a few pre-COVID donors and for the naive versus memory experiments, whereas the other data were Illumina-based. Broader findings and caveats from the paper: Compared with monoreactive clones, crossreactive clones had significantly weaker SARS-CoV-2-driven expansion, a result consistent with antigenic imprinting. In about 61% of donors, memory CD4+ clonotypes turned up that crossrecognized SARS-CoV-2 and at least one common cold coronavirus spike. The study was limited by small numbers of patients and tested TCRs. Crossreactivity analysis centred on spike protein, so crossreactivity against other viral proteins was not assessed. Because no donor provided both pre-pandemic and post-infection samples, tracing the source of pre-existing responses was limited.

CD4+ T cells from unexposed donors were collected before the COVID-19 pandemic (2011-2018). Following 10 days of culture, the EasySep CD4+ T cell isolation kit was used to isolate CD4+ T cells. As far as cell numbers permitted, CD4+ T cells from unexposed donors were tested for reactivity against SARS-CoV-2 S and N as well as four spike pools from common cold coronaviruses. PBMCs were cultured at over 1.5 million per well in IMDM supplemented with around 5.3% human AB serum and roughly 10 IU/ml IL-2. Half of the culture medium was replaced with fresh IL-2-containing medium on days 3 and 7. In general, triplicate replicate wells were used for every peptide culture condition. The leukapheresis product for the unexposed donors was obtained through commercial purchase. Ficoll-Paque PLUS gradient centrifugation was used to isolate PBMCs from leukapheresis product or whole blood. The PBMCs went either fresh into the expansion assay or into cryopreservation at -140 degrees C. The QIAamp Micro DNA Kit was used to extract genomic DNA from the CD4+ T cells.

The V end gives up 7 bases and the J end 7 bases, leaving 8 bases in the junction not matched to a gene. Measured from the cysteine to the phenylalanine, the CDR3 is 15 residues long. Only the CDR3 DNA is retained, 45 bases long and in frame from the first base. CDR1 and CDR2, looked up from the germline V gene (reference sequence), are LNHDA and SQIVND. The library was produced with the immunoSEQ multiplex PCR assay. For the original study's pipeline: During preprocessing, nonproductive sequences were removed, along with CDR3s that did not begin with C, did not end with F or W, or were shorter than 7 amino acids. Antigen-specific clonotypes were called with the MANAFEST web app, based on expansion relative to reference and other culture wells. A clone counted as positive if significantly expanded in 2 of 3 replicate wells versus the reference culture at FDR below 0.05. A further requirement for positive clones was significant expansion compared with all other tandem wells, along with an odds ratio above 5. Pairwise Levenshtein distance, computed with the stringdist R package after three terminal residues were trimmed from each end, was used as the measure of CDR3 homology. This immuneACCESS table, as held by TCRdb, lists in-frame sequences with V and J called but not all clones. Of the missing ones, under half trace to an unresolved V gene in checked studies; the others have no known cause. The V and J calls and clone size are taken from that table; D and trimming were inferred from the DNA. The sample table holds fewer than 25,000 clones, of which more than 65% were seen once. Around 13% of the sample rests with the top ten.

This clone appeared once. The target of this receptor is not known. No much larger clonotype is one base removed from it; base qualities were not supplied. The sequence was obtained from a human donor in good health. The sample consisted of CD4+ T cells from PBMCs, cultured in vitro. The sequence joins TRBV19 to TRBJ1-6; TRBD1 fits 9 bases in the junction. The CDR3 reads CASTSTGGFNSPLHF. The DNA sequence is as follows: TGTGCCAGTACCTCGACAGGGGGTTTCAATTCACCCCTCCACTTT.